A single sample gave rise to the 5 T cell receptor beta chains below, sequenced in a study of spatial heterogeneity in lung cancer (dated by TCRdb to the late 2010s). Libraries were constructed by 5' RACE. Sequenced using a NextSeq 500. TCRdb reran the public reads through fastp at Q25 and MiXCR, keeping productive beta chains. One record per CDR3 amino acid sequence lists the most common genes and DNA. In all, the sample holds more than 30,000 distinct CDR3 sequences, and roughly 5.2% of those were seen once. The ten largest clones add up to just over 25% of the sample. Explained via the paper, the time point label denotes: sample taken at primary tumor resection. The specimen comprised PBMCs, sampled at surgery. The receptors derive from a female donor with early-stage non-small cell lung cancer.

J is TRBJ2-3 and V is TRBV5-1, with D uncertain. The V gene lost 2 bases and the J gene lost 2 bases, with 9 bases spanning the gap. Germline-derived CDR1 and CDR2 are SGHRS and YFSETQ. The CDR3 is made up of 14 amino acids. CDR3 DNA: TGCGCCAGCAGCTTCCCGCAGACCACAGATACGCAGTATTTT. It encodes CASSFPQTTDTQYF.

Many counts were recorded for this clonotype. The CDR3 sequence is CASSADPTATNEKLFF. In DNA form, the CDR3 reads TGTGCCAGCAGCGCGGACCCGACAGCAACTAATGAAAAACTGTTTTTT. The rearrangement joins TRBV2 to TRBJ1-4; D might be TRBD1 (5 bases). Trimming took off 6 bases at V and 0 bases at J, with 14 bases between the two ends. CDR1 SNHLY and CDR2 FYNNEI come from the germline V gene. The CDR3 sequence is 16 residues long.

There are many counts of this clonotype. J is TRBJ1-6 and V is TRBV9; no definite D call. Germline assignment: CDR1 SGDLS and CDR2 YYNGEE. The CDR3 consists of 15 residues. The V end lost 2 bases, the J end lost 9 bases, and 15 bases lay between the germline ends. The CDR3 loop reads CASSVDDARVSPLHF. The CDR3 DNA reads as TGTGCCAGCAGCGTTGATGACGCGCGAGTTTCACCCCTCCACTTT. The whole variable domain, filled in from reference TRBV9 and TRBJ1-6, reads DSGVTQTPKHLITATGQRVTLRCSPRSGDLSVYWYQQSLDQGLQFLIQYYNGEERAKGNILERFSAQQFPDLHSELNLSSLELGDSALYFCASSVDDARVSPLHFGNGTRLTVT.

This clonotype appeared a few times. V and J are TRBV10-3 and TRBJ2-5; 9 positions match TRBD1. Trimming at V came to 0 bases and at J to 5 bases, leaving 7 bases not matched to a gene. This CDR3 has 16 residues. Germline assignment: CDR1 ENHRY and CDR2 SYGVKD. CDR3 DNA: TGTGCCATCAGTGAGTCGGGGACAGGGCGCCGGGAGACCCAGTACTTC. Translated, it gives CAISESGTGRRETQYF.

This clonotype occurred many times. V and J are TRBV21-1 and TRBJ2-7. TRBV21-1 counts as a pseudogene. This CDR3 is built from 12 residues. CDR3 in amino acids: CASSTKTYEQYF. In DNA, the CDR3 is TGTGCCAGCAGCACAAAAACCTACGAGCAGTACTTC.